The source of this TCR beta chain is a study of blood T cell repertoires in COVID-19. Authors' analysis steps: The authors estimated nucleated cell counts from reference gene primer amplification. The table came from immunoSEQ multiplex PCR; TCRdb's copy has only in-frame clones and leaves some out. The V and J calls and clone size come from that table; D and trimming were worked out from the DNA. This sample has roughly 150,000 clones; more than 75% occur once, and the top ten carry approximately 6%. Recruitment covered 20 to 25 US areas and drew participants whose ages spanned roughly 18 to 100 years. Participants reported their clinical history, and cohort assignment relied on those reports. The V gene lost 7 bases and the J gene lost 5 bases, with 8 bases spanning the gap. The CDR3 totals 12 residues. Germline CDR1 reads MNHEY; CDR2 reads SVGAGI.

Sequencing used PBMCs or T cells enriched from blood (not recorded which). The rearrangement uses TRBV6-5 and TRBJ1-4; D gene ambiguous. The TCR was taken from a man between 40 and 49 years old who had recovered from COVID-19. CDR3 sequence reads: CASKEPNEKLFF. DNA for the CDR3: TGTGCCAGCAAGGAGCCAAATGAAAAACTGTTTTTT.